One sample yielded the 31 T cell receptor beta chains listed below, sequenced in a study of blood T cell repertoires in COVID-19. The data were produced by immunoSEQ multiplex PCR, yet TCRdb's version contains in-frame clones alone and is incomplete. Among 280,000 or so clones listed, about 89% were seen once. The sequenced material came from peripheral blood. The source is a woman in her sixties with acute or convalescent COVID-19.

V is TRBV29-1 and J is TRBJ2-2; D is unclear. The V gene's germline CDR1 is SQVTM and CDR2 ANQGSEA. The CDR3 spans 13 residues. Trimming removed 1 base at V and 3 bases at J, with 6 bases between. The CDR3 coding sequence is TGCAGCGTTGAAGTATTTGACACCGGGGAGCTGTTTTTT. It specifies CSVEVFDTGELFF.

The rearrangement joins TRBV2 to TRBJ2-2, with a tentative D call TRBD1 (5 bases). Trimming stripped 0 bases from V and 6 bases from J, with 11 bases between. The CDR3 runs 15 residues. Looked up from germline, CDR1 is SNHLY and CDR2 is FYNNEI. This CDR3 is CASSEALQESGELFF. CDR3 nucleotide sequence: TGTGCCAGCAGTGAAGCCCTACAGGAGTCCGGGGAGCTGTTTTTT. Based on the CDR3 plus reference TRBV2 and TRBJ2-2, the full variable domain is EPEVTQTPSHQVTQMGQEVILRCVPISNHLYFYWYRQILGQKVEFLVSFYNNEISEKSEIFDDQFSVERPDGSNFTLKIRSTKLEDSAMYFCASSEALQESGELFFGEGSRLTVL.

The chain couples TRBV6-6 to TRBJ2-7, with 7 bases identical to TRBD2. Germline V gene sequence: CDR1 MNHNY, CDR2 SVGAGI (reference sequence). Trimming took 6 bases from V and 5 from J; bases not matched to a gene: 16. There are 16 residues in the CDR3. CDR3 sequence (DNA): TGTGCCAGCAGCTTCCGTCTGGGGGGAGGGCCTGACGAGCAGTACTTC. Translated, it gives CASSFRLGGGPDEQYF.

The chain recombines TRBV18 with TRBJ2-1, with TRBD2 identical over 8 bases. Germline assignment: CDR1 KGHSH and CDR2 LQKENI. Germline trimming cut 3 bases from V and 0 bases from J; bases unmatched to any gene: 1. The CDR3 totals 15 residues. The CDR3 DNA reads TGTGCCAGCTCACCTAGCGGGGCCTCCTACAATGAGCAGTTCTTC. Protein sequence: CASSPSGASYNEQFF.

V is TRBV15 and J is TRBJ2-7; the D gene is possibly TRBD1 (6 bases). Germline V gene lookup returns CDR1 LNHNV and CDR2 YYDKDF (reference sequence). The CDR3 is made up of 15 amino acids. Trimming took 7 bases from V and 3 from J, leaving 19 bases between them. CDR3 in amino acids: CATKEGGNRIYEQYF. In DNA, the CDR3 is TGTGCCACCAAGGAAGGGGGTAATAGGATCTACGAGCAGTACTTC.

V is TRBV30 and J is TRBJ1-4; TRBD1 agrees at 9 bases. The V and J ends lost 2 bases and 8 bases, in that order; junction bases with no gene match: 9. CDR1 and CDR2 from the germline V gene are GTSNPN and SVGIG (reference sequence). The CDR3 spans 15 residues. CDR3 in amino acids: CAWSPRTGEREKLFF. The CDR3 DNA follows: TGTGCCTGGAGTCCCCGGACAGGGGAGAGAGAAAAACTGTTTTTT. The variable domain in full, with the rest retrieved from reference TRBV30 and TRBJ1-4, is SQTIHQWPATLVQPVGSPLSLECTVEGTSNPNLYWYRQAAGRGLQLLFYSVGIGQISSEVPQNLSASRPQDRQFILSSKKLLLSDSGFYLCAWSPRTGEREKLFFGSGTQLSVL.

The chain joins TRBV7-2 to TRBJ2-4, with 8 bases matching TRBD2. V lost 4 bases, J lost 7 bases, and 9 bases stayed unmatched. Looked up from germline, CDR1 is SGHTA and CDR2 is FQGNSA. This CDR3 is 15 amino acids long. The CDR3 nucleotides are TGTGCCAGCAGCTATATTCCGGGACTAGGGAACATTCAGTACTTC. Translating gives CASSYIPGLGNIQYF.

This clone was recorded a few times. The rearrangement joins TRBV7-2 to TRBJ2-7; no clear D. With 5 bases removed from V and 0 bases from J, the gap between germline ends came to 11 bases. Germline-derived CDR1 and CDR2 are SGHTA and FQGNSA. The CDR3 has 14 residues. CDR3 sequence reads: CASSPKLRSYEQYF. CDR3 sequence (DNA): TGTGCCAGCAGCCCTAAACTCCGCTCCTACGAGCAGTACTTC.

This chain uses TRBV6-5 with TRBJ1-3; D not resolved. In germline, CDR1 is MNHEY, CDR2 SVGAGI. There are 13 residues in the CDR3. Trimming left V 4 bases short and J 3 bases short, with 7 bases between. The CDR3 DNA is TGTGCCAGCAGTTTAATTTTTGGAAACACCATATATTTT. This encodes CASSLIFGNTIYF.

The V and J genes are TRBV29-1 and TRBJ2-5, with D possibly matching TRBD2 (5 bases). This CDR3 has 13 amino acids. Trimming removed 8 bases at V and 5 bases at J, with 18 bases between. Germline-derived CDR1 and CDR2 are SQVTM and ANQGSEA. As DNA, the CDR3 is TGCAGCTCCTCCCGAGGGAACGGGGAGACCCAGTACTTC. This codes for CSSSRGNGETQYF. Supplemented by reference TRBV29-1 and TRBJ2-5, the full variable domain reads SAVISQKPSRDICQRGTSLTIQCQVDSQVTMMFWYRQQPGQSLTLIATANQGSEATYESGFVIDKFPISRPNLTFSTLTVSNMSPEDSSIYLCSSSRGNGETQYFGPGTRLLVL.

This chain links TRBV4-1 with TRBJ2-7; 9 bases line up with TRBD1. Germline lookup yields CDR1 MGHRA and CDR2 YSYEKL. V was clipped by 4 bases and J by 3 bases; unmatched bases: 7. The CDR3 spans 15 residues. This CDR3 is CASSRSGTGIYEQYF. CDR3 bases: TGCGCCAGCAGCCGGTCCGGGACAGGGATCTACGAGCAGTACTTC.

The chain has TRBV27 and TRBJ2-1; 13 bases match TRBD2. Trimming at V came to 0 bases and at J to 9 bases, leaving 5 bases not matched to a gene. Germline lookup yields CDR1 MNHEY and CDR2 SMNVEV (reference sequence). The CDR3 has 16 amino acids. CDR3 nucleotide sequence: TGTGCCAGCAGTTTATCGAGGACTAGCGGGAGAAGTGAGCAGTTCTTC. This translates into CASSLSRTSGRSEQFF.

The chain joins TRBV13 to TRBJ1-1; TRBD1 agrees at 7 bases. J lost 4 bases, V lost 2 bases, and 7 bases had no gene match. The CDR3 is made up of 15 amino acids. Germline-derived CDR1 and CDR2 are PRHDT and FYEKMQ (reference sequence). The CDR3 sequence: CASSLTPGTATEAFF. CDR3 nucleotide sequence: TGTGCCAGCAGCTTAACACCGGGGACAGCCACTGAAGCTTTCTTT. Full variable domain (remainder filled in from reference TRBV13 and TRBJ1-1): AAGVIQSPRHLIKEKRETATLKCYPIPRHDTVYWYQQGPGQDPQFLISFYEKMQSDKGSIPDRFSAQQFSDYHSELNMSSLELGDSALYFCASSLTPGTATEAFFGQGTRLTVV.

DNA for the CDR3: TGTGCCAGCAGTGTGGACAGGTCGGTCGGGGAGCTGTTTTTT. Amino acid sequence: CASSVDRSVGELFF. The chain uses TRBV6-4 and TRBJ2-2, with TRBD1 matching 7 bases. J was trimmed by 7 bases and V by 4 bases; bases with no gene match: 6. The V gene's germline CDR1 is MRHNA and CDR2 SNTAGT. CDR3 length: 14 amino acids.

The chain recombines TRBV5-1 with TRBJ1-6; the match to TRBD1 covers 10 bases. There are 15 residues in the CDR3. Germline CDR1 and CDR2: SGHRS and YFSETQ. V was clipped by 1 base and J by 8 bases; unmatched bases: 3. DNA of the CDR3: TGCGCCAGCAGCTTGTCCGGGACAGGGGATTCACCCCTCCACTTT. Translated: CASSLSGTGDSPLHF.

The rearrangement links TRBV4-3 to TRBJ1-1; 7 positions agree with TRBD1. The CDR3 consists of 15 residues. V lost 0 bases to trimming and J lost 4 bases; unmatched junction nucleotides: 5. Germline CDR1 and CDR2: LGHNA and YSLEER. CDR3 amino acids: CASSQDTGEVTEAFF. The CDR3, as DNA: TGCGCCAGCAGCCAAGATACAGGGGAAGTCACTGAAGCTTTCTTT.

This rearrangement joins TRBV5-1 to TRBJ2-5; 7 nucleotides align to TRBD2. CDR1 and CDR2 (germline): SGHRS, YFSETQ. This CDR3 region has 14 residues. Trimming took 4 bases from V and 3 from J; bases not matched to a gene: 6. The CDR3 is CASSPGGSKETQYF. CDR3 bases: TGCGCCAGCAGCCCGGGGGGTTCGAAAGAGACCCAGTACTTC.

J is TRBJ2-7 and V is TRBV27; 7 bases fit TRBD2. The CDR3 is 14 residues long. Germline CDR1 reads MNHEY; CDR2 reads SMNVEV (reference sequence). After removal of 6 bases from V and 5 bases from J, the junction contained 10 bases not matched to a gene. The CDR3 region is CASSPRREHHEQYF. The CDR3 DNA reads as TGTGCCAGCAGCCCCCGGCGGGAGCACCACGAGCAGTACTTC.

CDR3 sequence: CASSYSSGISDTQYF. The CDR3 DNA reads TGTGCCAGTAGTTATTCTAGCGGGATTTCAGATACGCAGTATTTT. The rearrangement joins TRBV19 to TRBJ2-3; 9 bases agree with TRBD2. The germline CDR1 and CDR2 sequences are LNHDA and SQIVND (reference sequence). V was clipped by 5 bases and J by 4 bases; unmatched bases: 7. The CDR3 runs to 15 residues.

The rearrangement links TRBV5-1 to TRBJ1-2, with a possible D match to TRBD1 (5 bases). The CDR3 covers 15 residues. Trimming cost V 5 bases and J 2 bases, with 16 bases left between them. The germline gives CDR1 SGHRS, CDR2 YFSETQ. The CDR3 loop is CASSTGQGGNYGYTF. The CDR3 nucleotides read TGCGCCAGCAGTACAGGTCAGGGCGGAAACTATGGCTACACCTTC.

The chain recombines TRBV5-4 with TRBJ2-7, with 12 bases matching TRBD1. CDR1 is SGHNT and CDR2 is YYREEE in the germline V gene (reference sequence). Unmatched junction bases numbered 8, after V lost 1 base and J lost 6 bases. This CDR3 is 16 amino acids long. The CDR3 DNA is TGTGCCAGCAGCTTGAACTCCGGGACAGGGGGCAGCGAGCAGTACTTC. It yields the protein CASSLNSGTGGSEQYF.

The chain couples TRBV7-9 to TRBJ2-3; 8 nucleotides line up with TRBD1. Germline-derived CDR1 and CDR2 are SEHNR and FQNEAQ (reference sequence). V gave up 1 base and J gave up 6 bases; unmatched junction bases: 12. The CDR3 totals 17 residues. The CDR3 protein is CASSLETTGTGGDTQYF. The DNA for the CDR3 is TGTGCCAGCAGCTTAGAGACTACCGGGACAGGTGGGGATACGCAGTATTTT.

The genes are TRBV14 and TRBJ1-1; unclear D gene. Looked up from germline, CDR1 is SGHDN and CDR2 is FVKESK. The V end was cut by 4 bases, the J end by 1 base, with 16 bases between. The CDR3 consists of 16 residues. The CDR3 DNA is TGTGCCAGCAGCCGAATACGGTCTTCTTGGAACACTGAAGCTTTCTTT. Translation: CASSRIRSSWNTEAFF.

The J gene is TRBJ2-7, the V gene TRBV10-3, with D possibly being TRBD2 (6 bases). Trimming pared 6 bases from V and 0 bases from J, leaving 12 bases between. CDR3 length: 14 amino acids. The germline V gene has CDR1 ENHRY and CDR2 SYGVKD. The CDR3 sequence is CAIREDGSSYEQYF. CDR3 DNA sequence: TGTGCCATCAGGGAGGACGGGAGCTCCTACGAGCAGTACTTC.

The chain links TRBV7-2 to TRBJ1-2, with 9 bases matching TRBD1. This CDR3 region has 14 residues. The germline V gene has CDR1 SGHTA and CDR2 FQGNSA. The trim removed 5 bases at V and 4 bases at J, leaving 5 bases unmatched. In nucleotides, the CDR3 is TGTGCCAGCAGCGCGACAGGGGGGGGCTATGGCTACACCTTC. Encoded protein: CASSATGGGYGYTF. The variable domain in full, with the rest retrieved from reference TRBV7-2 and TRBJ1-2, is GAGVSQSPSNKVTEKGKDVELRCDPISGHTALYWYRQSLGQGLEFLIYFQGNSAPDKSGLPSDRFSAERTGGSVSTLTIQRTQQEDSAVYLCASSATGGGYGYTFGSGTRLTVV.

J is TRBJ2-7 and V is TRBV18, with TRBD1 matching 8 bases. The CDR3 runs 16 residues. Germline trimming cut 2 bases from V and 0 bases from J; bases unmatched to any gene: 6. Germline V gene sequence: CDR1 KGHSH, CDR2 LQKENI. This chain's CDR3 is CASSPVRDRSSYEQYF. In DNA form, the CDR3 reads TGTGCCAGCTCACCAGTCCGGGACAGGAGCTCCTACGAGCAGTACTTC.

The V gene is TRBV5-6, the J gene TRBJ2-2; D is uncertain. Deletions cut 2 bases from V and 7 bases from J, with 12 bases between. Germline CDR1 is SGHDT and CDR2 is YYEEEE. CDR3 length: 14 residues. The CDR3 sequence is CASSFARFGGELFF. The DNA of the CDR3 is TGTGCCAGCAGCTTTGCCCGGTTCGGCGGGGAGCTGTTTTTT. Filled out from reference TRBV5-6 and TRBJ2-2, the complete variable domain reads DAGVTQSPTHLIKTRGQQVTLRCSPKSGHDTVSWYQQALGQGPQFIFQYYEEEERQRGNFPDRFSGHQFPNYSSELNVNALLLGDSALYLCASSFARFGGELFFGEGSRLTVL.

CDR3 DNA sequence: TGTGCCAGCAGTTACCGACAGTTTTTCGCTGAAGCTTTCTTT. Translating it yields CASSYRQFFAEAFF. The chain is built from TRBV28 and TRBJ1-1, with D perhaps matching TRBD1 (5 bases). The V and J ends lost 4 bases and 6 bases respectively, with 15 bases between them. The CDR3 has 14 residues. Germline CDR1 MDHEN, CDR2 SYDVKM.

CDR3 region: CASSSTGVGTEAFF. In DNA, the CDR3 is TGTGCCAGCAGTTCTACAGGGGTGGGTACTGAAGCTTTCTTT. This chain joins TRBV6-6 and TRBJ1-1; TRBD1 matches 7 bases. The V gene's germline CDR1 is MNHNY and CDR2 SVGAGI (reference sequence). The CDR3 spans 14 residues. The V gene end was trimmed by 4 bases and the J gene end by 5 bases; junction bases not matched to a gene: 7.

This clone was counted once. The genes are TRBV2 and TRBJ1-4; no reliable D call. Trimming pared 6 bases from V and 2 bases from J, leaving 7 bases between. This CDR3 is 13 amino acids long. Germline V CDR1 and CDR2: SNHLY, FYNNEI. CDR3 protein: CASRELTNEKLFF. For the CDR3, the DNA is TGTGCCAGCAGAGAGCTGACTAATGAAAAACTGTTTTTT. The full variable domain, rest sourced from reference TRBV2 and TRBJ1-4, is EPEVTQTPSHQVTQMGQEVILRCVPISNHLYFYWYRQILGQKVEFLVSFYNNEISEKSEIFDDQFSVERPDGSNFTLKIRSTKLEDSAMYFCASRELTNEKLFFGSGTQLSVL.

This chain's CDR3 is CASSLGVFRTGLTEAFF. DNA for the CDR3: TGTGCCAGCAGCTTAGGGGTTTTTAGGACAGGGCTGACTGAAGCTTTCTTT. The rearrangement links TRBV7-2 to TRBJ1-1, with TRBD1 matching 8 bases. Germline CDR1 SGHTA, CDR2 FQGNSA. The ends lost 1 base at V and 5 bases at J; junction bases unmatched: 12. The CDR3 totals 17 residues. The whole variable domain, remainder taken from reference TRBV7-2 and TRBJ1-1, is GAGVSQSPSNKVTEKGKDVELRCDPISGHTALYWYRQSLGQGLEFLIYFQGNSAPDKSGLPSDRFSAERTGGSVSTLTIQRTQQEDSAVYLCASSLGVFRTGLTEAFFGQGTRLTVV.